Sequencing of this T cell receptor (beta chain) was carried out in a study of cytomegalovirus exposure and HLA in healthy donors. Turning to this clone: What it binds is not known.

The study, taken as a whole, reports: Cytomegalovirus association was assigned to around 150 TCR beta chains. Testing in vitro showed a few CMV-associated chains specific for CMV antigens.

PCR involved 60 Vbeta and 13 Jbeta primers. Data came from immunoSEQ multiplex PCR; TCRdb stores just in-frame clones and leaves some out. The listing contains about 210,000 clones. Germline CDR1 SGHTA, CDR2 FQGNSA. Trimming removed 3 bases from V and 0 bases from J, with 6 bases in between. The CDR3 totals 15 residues. The TCR sequence derives from a woman aged 25-40 years in good health and CMV-seropositive. The V and J genes are TRBV7-2 and TRBJ2-6; a possible D gene is TRBD2 (5 bases). Sequencing input: PBMCs. CDR3 region: CASSFGSSGANVLTF. In DNA form, the CDR3 reads TGTGCCAGCAGCTTTGGGAGCTCTGGGGCCAACGTCCTGACTTTC.